This T cell receptor beta chain was observed in a study of molecular identifiers for immune sequencing clone quantification. Libraries for naive CD8 T cells, which were made from roughly 21,000 to 960,000 sorted cells, drew on 10%, 30% or 50% of the RNA. A CD8+CD4-CCR7+CD45RA+ gate was used to sort naive CD8 T cells. Study-wide points: It was shown that clones above 20 RNA copies held over 99% of effector molecules, but under 1% in naive cells.

Bulk libraries came from a prior protocol with listed TCR primers. TCRdb analysed the PCR reads with MiXCR anew, one entry per CDR3 protein. The sample holds about 640,000 distinct CDR3 sequences, about 20% seen once. Germline V CDR1 and CDR2: MNHEY, SVGAGI. V shed 5 bases, J shed 3 bases, and the junction held 10 bases outside the gene matches. This CDR3 is 16 amino acids long. This clonotype appeared many times. Its specificity is unknown. The receptor was isolated from a human donor in good health. Some libraries in this study had Jurkat cell RNA spiked in. The sample comprised naive CD8+ T cells from blood, with Jurkat cell RNA spiked in. Subset of the sample: FACS-sorted CD8+CD4-CCR7+CD45RA+ naive T cells. This chain uses TRBV6-5 with TRBJ1-1; 9 bases fit TRBD1. DNA for the CDR3: TGTGCCAGCAGTAGCACAGGGGGCTTTTTCCACACTGAAGCTTTCTTT. Translating gives CASSSTGGFFHTEAFF.